This T cell receptor beta chain derives from a study of radiation and T cells in renal cell carcinoma. General study findings and limits: Top tumor clonotypes rose in blood 2 weeks post-radiation, then contracted.

Libraries were prepared by immunoSEQ multiplex PCR; TCRdb keeps only in-frame clonotypes and omits some of them. The repertoire consists of more than 75,000 clones, with 65% to 90% occurring once and the leading ten covering 20% to 25%. Looked up from germline, CDR1 is LGHNA and CDR2 is YSLEER. The CDR3 is 15 residues long. Deletions cut 0 bases from V and 0 bases from J, with 8 bases between. Time point specified: blood 2 weeks post-SBRT. Sample treatment: 15 Gy SBRT to primary tumor, nephrectomy 4 weeks later. Blood was sampled at baseline, 2 weeks and 4 weeks after SBRT. As to this clone: The antigen remains unidentified.

This TCR derives from a woman between 45 and 65 years old with renal cell carcinoma. The rearrangement links TRBV4-3 to TRBJ1-1; D is unclear. The sample here was blood, taken from a patient whose treatment included radiotherapy and nephrectomy. CDR3 loop: CASSQDRRVNTEAFF. For the CDR3, the DNA is TGCGCCAGCAGCCAAGATAGACGGGTGAACACTGAAGCTTTCTTT.